The 9 T cell receptor beta chains below come from one sample, sequenced in a study of blood T cell repertoires in COVID-19. Method: immunoSEQ multiplex PCR; TCRdb's copy keeps in-frame clones and lacks some. Of over 200,000 clones detected, over 80% appear once; the ten largest clones hold 25% to 35%. Sequencing used peripheral blood. Receptor source: a man between 40 and 49 years old with acute or convalescent COVID-19.

The chain has TRBV9 and TRBJ1-6; no clear D gene. The germline gives CDR1 SGDLS, CDR2 YYNGEE. Trimming stripped 4 bases from V and 7 bases from J, with 18 bases between. The CDR3 contains 16 residues. DNA for the CDR3: TGTGCCAGCAGCCCCCGGGTAGGCGTTAGAAATTCACCCCTCCACTTT. It yields the protein CASSPRVGVRNSPLHF. Together with reference TRBV9 and TRBJ1-6, the CDR3 gives the full variable domain: DSGVTQTPKHLITATGQRVTLRCSPRSGDLSVYWYQQSLDQGLQFLIQYYNGEERAKGNILERFSAQQFPDLHSELNLSSLELGDSALYFCASSPRVGVRNSPLHFGNGTRLTVT.

The chain has TRBV4-2 and TRBJ2-5; TRBD1 is a possible D gene (6 bases). Germline assignment: CDR1 LGHNA and CDR2 YNFKEQ. The CDR3 has 15 amino acids. V was shortened by 4 bases and J by 5 bases, with 17 bases between the two germline ends. In DNA, the CDR3 is TGTGCCAGCAGCCTATTCAGGGGAGTGATGGAGACCCAGTACTTC. Its translation is CASSLFRGVMETQYF.

The chain uses TRBV4-2 and TRBJ2-1; 7 bases line up with TRBD2. The V gene's germline CDR1 is LGHNA and CDR2 YNFKEQ. Trimming removed 4 bases from V and 5 bases from J; junction bases left unmatched: 8. This CDR3 comprises 15 residues. CDR3 nucleotides: TGTGCCAGCAGCCTCAGATACGGGACTAACAATGAGCAGTTCTTC. This sequence encodes CASSLRYGTNNEQFF.

The chain links TRBV25-1 to TRBJ2-5; 13 nucleotides match TRBD2. With 4 bases clipped from V and 5 bases from J, the junction kept 10 bases outside the gene matches. Germline V lookup: CDR1 MGHDK, CDR2 SYGVNS. CDR3 length equals 17 residues. The CDR3 loop is CASSGGTSGIGGETQYF. The CDR3, as DNA: TGTGCCAGCAGTGGCGGGACTAGCGGGATAGGAGGGGAGACCCAGTACTTC.

A few counts support this clone. V and J are TRBV6-2 or TRBV6-3 and TRBJ1-1; 9 nucleotides agree with TRBD1. The CDR3 extends over 16 amino acids. The V gene end was trimmed by 2 bases and the J gene end by 1 base; junction bases not matched to a gene: 5. Per the germline V gene, CDR1 is MNHEY and CDR2 is SVGEGT. In nucleotides, the CDR3 is TGTGCCAGCAGTTACACGGAGGGACAGGGGAACACTGAAGCTTTCTTT. This encodes CASSYTEGQGNTEAFF.

The chain uses TRBV19 and TRBJ1-2; TRBD1 aligns across 8 bases. The V gene end was trimmed by 6 bases and the J gene end by 8 bases; junction bases not matched to a gene: 11. The CDR3 covers 14 residues. The V gene's germline CDR1 is LNHDA and CDR2 SQIVND (reference sequence). Here the CDR3 reads CASRSDRVEFGYTF. For the CDR3, the DNA is TGTGCCAGTAGGTCGGACAGGGTGGAGTTCGGCTACACCTTC.

The chain is built from TRBV10-3 and TRBJ1-1; tentatively, D is TRBD1 (6 bases). Between the trimmed V and J ends, which lost 11 bases and 1 base, there was a span of 14 bases. This CDR3 has 13 amino acids. Germline V lookup: CDR1 ENHRY, CDR2 SYGVKD. The CDR3 DNA reads TGTGCCGGACGCAGGGGAGAGAACACTGAAGCTTTCTTT. This gives the protein CAGRRGENTEAFF.

This clone was recorded once. This chain uses TRBV4-2 with TRBJ2-1; 11 bases agree with TRBD2. Per germline, CDR1 LGHNA and CDR2 YNFKEQ. V lost 4 bases and J lost 9; bases outside the gene matches: 17. This CDR3 region has 18 residues. This CDR3 reads CASSPSLAGGPGSFEQFF. In nucleotides, the CDR3 is TGTGCCAGCAGCCCCTCCCTAGCGGGAGGCCCGGGGTCGTTTGAGCAGTTCTTC.

The chain couples TRBV3-1 (or the pseudogene TRBV3-2) to TRBJ2-5; TRBD1 agrees at 9 bases. The CDR3 runs to 18 residues. V was clipped by 0 bases and J by 5 bases; unmatched bases: 13. Germline V CDR1 and CDR2: LGHDT, YNNKEL (reference sequence). CDR3 in amino acids: CASSQEDRNRGLRETQYF. The CDR3 nucleotides are TGTGCCAGCAGCCAAGAAGACCGCAACAGGGGGCTCCGCGAGACCCAGTACTTC.